This is a list of T cell receptor beta chains from one sample in a study of human T cells and chemical hapten exposure. Using its own MiXCR run on the RACE reads, TCRdb lists one record per CDR3 protein. The data show about 140,000 distinct CDR3 sequences, 10% to 15% seen once. Sequencing used whole blood, obtained in connection with sensitization to the hapten diphenylcyclopropenone (DPC). All receptors derive from a woman aged 50 to 60 with alopecia areata. Some clones in this sample may be carry-over from other donors' samples. The conserved cysteine and the conserved F or W are not part of the CDR3 here.

TRBJ2-7 | TRBV7-2 | ASSLVAGYEQY
TRBJ2-1 | TRBV24-1 | ATSDSYGGSYNEQF
TRBJ1-5 | TRBV10-3 | AISDGNNQPQH
TRBJ1-5 | TRBV7-2 | ASSLLHNQPQH
TRBJ2-4 | TRBV3-1 | ASSQTQGAAY
TRBJ2-7 | TRBV20-1 | SADGLAGRSEQY
TRBJ1-1 | TRBV7-2 | ASSSRDRDVTEAF
TRBJ1-3 | TRBV30 | AWSGTGLSGNTIY
TRBJ2-1 | TRBV5-1 | ASSFGLTGVYNEQF
TRBJ1-5 | TRBV6-5 | ASSRSSQGGRQPQH
TRBJ2-5 | TRBV5-1 | ASSVKGGAKETQY
TRBJ2-7 | TRBV29-1 | SVAGLAGYEQY
TRBJ2-3 | TRBV7-6 | ASSLVPAGGSTDTQY
TRBJ2-1 | TRBV3-1 | ASSPSASGSWNEQF
TRBJ1-1 | TRBV18 | ASSPSQGNTEAF
TRBJ2-7 | TRBV20-1 | SARDPSSVSYEQY
TRBJ1-2 | TRBV20-1 | SAAAGTGEFGYT
TRBJ2-7 | TRBV4-3 | ASSQDLFFSYEQY
TRBJ2-3 | TRBV2 | ASMRGADTQY
TRBJ2-7 | TRBV6-1 | ASSDRSSGRGYEQY